Below are 4 T cell receptor beta chains sequenced from a single sample in a study of OX40 agonist ivuxolimab in advanced cancers. This table comes from immunoSEQ multiplex PCR, and its TCRdb copy is limited to in-frame clones, with some not included. The data show about 80,000 clones, with 80% to 90% seen just once and 1.5% to 2% held by the top ten. The sequencing here drew on CD4+ or CD8+ T cells sorted from blood, taken in a trial of the OX40 agonist ivuxolimab. These receptors all come from an adult with an advanced solid tumor such as melanoma, head and neck, liver or kidney cancer.

The rearrangement joins TRBV6-6 to TRBJ2-3; a possible D gene is TRBD2 (7 bases). The V and J ends lost 0 bases and 5 bases respectively, with 15 bases between them. Germline CDR1 reads MNHNY; CDR2 reads SVGAGI (reference sequence). This CDR3 is built from 16 residues. The CDR3 sequence is CASSYSGGGRLDTQYF. CDR3 coding DNA: TGTGCCAGCAGTTACTCGGGGGGGGGCCGGTTAGATACGCAGTATTTT.

The chain joins TRBV6-7 to TRBJ1-3, with D perhaps TRBD1 (6 bases). TRBV6-7 is recorded as an ORF, its role being uncertain. This CDR3 has 18 amino acids. With 2 bases removed from V and 4 bases from J, the gap between germline ends came to 21 bases. The DNA for the CDR3 is TGTGCCAGCAGTTACAAGCTAGGTGGGGGGGCGCACGGAAACACCATATATTTT. Protein: CASSYKLGGGAHGNTIYF.

The gene calls are TRBV10-3 and TRBJ1-2; the D gene is possibly TRBD1 (5 bases). The CDR3 loop spans 15 amino acids. Trimming took 8 bases from V and 4 from J, leaving 20 bases between them. Looked up from germline, CDR1 is ENHRY and CDR2 is SYGVKD. CDR3: CAISGRTTLGYGYTF. CDR3 bases: TGTGCCATCTCGGGACGGACGACCCTAGGCTATGGCTACACCTTC.

This clone was seen a handful of times. V gene TRBV11-2 combines with J gene TRBJ2-7, with TRBD2 as a possible D gene (6 bases). CDR1 is SGHAT and CDR2 is FQNNGV in the germline V gene. The germline V and J ends were trimmed by 0 bases and 0 bases, with 12 bases remaining between them. The CDR3 loop spans 16 amino acids. The CDR3 protein is CASSLDGRSYSYEQYF. The CDR3 DNA is TGTGCCAGCAGCTTAGATGGGAGGTCATACTCCTACGAGCAGTACTTC.